The subject of this entry is one TCR beta chain. What it recognizes is unknown. This entry belongs to a study of vaccination and CD4 T cells after COVID-19. Study details: Two of the convalescents were Hispanic, and convalescents were six males and four females.

The CDR3 is 16 amino acids. Germline V gene data show CDR1 as KGHDR and CDR2 as SFDVKD. V was trimmed by 4 bases and J by 0 bases, leaving 13 bases between them. Points from the study as a whole: Looking at convalescent patients, a median around 84% of reactive clones were present only post-vaccination.

The treatment denotes: roughly 10-day PBMC culture with coronavirus spike peptide pools or control peptides (ViraFEST assay). ViraFEST sequenced TCRs after peptide-pool expansion of antigen-specific T cells. Cultured CD4+ T cell DNA underwent sequencing with the Oncomine TCR Beta short-read assay. MiXCR, run by TCRdb on the PCR reads, gives a single entry per CDR3 protein. The table has more than 20,000 distinct CDR3 sequences, 50% seen once. This chain links TRBV24-1 with TRBJ2-3, with a weak D call TRBD2 (6 bases). The material sequenced was CD4+ T cells from blood, cultured in vitro, taken before SARS-CoV-2 vaccination. The clonotype comes from a human donor who received a COVID-19 vaccine. The CDR3 reads CATSDRGTTSTDTQYF. The CDR3 DNA sequence: TGTGCCACCAGTGACCGCGGGACGACTAGCACAGATACGCAGTATTTT.